This entry features one T cell receptor beta chain sequence. Its antigen is not identified. The record originates from a study of OX40 agonist ivuxolimab in advanced cancers. Across the study: Averaging around 60 years in age, with a range of roughly 23 to 80, the cohort was 82.7% male. Having had anti-PD-1, anti-PD-L1 or anti-CTLA-4 therapy before was allowed, and roughly 40% had some. Findings of the study overall: The work left the antigen specificity of expanded peripheral T cells undetermined. In a subset of nonresponders, normalized T-cell clonal expansion was also low.

Per the germline V gene, CDR1 is GTSNPN and CDR2 is SVGIG (reference sequence). The CDR3 sequence is 13 residues long. Trimming removed 2 bases from V and 3 bases from J, with 11 bases in between. Using immunoSEQ multiplex PCR, the repertoire was profiled, and TCRdb retains in-frame clones only, with some absent. Of over 95,000 clones listed, about 90% are singletons. This specimen consisted of CD4+ or CD8+ T cells sorted from blood, obtained in a trial of the OX40 agonist ivuxolimab. This TCR derives from an adult with an advanced solid tumor such as melanoma, head and neck, liver or kidney cancer. This sequence joins TRBV30 and TRBJ2-7; the D call may be TRBD1 or TRBD2 (6 bases each). CDR3 residues: CAWSRGQNYEQYF. In DNA form, the CDR3 reads TGTGCCTGGAGTCGGGGGCAGAACTACGAGCAGTACTTC.